The source of this T cell receptor (beta chain) is a study of OX40 agonist ivuxolimab in advanced cancers. Using immunoSEQ multiplex PCR, the repertoire was profiled, and TCRdb retains in-frame clones only, with some absent. The sample contains about 68,000 clones, 75% to 85% of which appear only once. V was trimmed by 3 bases and J by 6 bases, leaving 9 bases between them. Germline V gene sequence: CDR1 KGHSH, CDR2 LQKENI. The CDR3 extends over 12 amino acids. J is TRBJ2-7 and V is TRBV18; D perhaps matches TRBD2 (5 bases). The clonotype comes from an adult with an advanced solid tumor such as melanoma, head and neck, liver or kidney cancer. The sample here was CD4+ or CD8+ T cells sorted from blood, taken in a trial of the OX40 agonist ivuxolimab. As DNA, the CDR3 is TGTGCCAGCTCACCGGAGGTGGGCGAGCAGTACTTC. It translates to CASSPEVGEQYF.